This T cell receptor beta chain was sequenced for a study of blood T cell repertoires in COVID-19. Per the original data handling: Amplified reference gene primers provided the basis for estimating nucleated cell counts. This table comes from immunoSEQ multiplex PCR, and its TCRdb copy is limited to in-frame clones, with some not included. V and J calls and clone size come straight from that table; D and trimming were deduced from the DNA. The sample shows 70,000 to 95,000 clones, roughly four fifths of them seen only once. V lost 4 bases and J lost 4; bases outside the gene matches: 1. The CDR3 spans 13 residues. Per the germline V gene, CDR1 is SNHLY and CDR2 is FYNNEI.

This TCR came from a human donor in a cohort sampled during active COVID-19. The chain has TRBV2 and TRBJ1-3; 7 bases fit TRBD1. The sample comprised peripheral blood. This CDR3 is CASSGDRGNTIYF. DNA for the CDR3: TGTGCCAGCAGTGGGGACAGAGGAAACACCATATATTTT.